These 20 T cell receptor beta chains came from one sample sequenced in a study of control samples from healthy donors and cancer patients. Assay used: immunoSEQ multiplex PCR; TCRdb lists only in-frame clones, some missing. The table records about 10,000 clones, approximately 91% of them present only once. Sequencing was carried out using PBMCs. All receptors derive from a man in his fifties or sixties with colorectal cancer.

The CDR3 sequence: CSVKTGTRFYEQYF. For the CDR3, the DNA is TGCAGCGTAAAAACCGGGACTAGGTTCTACGAGCAGTACTTC. The chain recombines TRBV29-1 with TRBJ2-7; 8 positions agree with TRBD2. J lost 3 bases, V lost 6 bases, and 10 bases had no gene match. Germline CDR1 reads SQVTM; CDR2 reads ANQGSEA. The CDR3 runs to 14 residues.

This CDR3 is CARRQGLVGLFGEAFF. The CDR3 DNA is TGTGCCAGAAGACAGGGACTGGTGGGCCTTTTCGGGGAAGCTTTCTTT. V is TRBV7-5 and J is TRBJ1-1. TRBV7-5 is tagged as a pseudogene. This CDR3 is 16 amino acids long.

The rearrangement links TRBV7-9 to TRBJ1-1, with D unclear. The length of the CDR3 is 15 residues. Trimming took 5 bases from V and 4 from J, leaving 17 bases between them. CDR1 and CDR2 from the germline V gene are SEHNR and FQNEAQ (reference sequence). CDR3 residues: CASSPKTRVGTEAFF. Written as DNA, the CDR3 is TGTGCCAGCAGCCCGAAGACTAGGGTGGGCACTGAAGCTTTCTTT. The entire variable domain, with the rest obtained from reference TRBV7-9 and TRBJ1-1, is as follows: DTGVSQNPRHKITKRGQNVTFRCDPISEHNRLYWYRQTLGQGPEFLTYFQNEAQLEKSRLLSDRFSAERPKGSFSTLEIQRTEQGDSAMYLCASSPKTRVGTEAFFGQGTRLTVV.

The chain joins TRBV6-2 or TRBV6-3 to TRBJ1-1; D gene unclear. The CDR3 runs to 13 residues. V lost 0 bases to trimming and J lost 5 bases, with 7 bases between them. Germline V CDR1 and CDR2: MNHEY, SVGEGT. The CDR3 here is CASSYSTRTEAFF. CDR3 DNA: TGTGCCAGCAGTTACTCGACTAGGACTGAAGCTTTCTTT.

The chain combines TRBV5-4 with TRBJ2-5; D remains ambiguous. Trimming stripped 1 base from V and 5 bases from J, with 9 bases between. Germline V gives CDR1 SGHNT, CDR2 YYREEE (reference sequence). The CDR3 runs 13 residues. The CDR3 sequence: CASSLSTTETQYF. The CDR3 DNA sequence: TGTGCCAGCAGCTTGTCAACTACCGAGACCCAGTACTTC.

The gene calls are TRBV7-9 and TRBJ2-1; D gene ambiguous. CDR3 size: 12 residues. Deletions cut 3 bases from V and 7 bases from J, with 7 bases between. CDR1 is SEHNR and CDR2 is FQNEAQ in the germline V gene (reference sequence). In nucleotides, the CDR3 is TGTGCCAGCAGCTTTGGGCGGAATGAGCAGTTCTTC. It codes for CASSFGRNEQFF.

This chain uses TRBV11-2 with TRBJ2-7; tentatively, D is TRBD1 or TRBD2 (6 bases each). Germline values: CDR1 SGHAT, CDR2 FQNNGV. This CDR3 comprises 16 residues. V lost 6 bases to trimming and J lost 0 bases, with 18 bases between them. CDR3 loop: CASRLLGGRSSYEQYF. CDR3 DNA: TGTGCCAGCAGACTGCTGGGGGGCCGGAGCTCCTACGAGCAGTACTTC.

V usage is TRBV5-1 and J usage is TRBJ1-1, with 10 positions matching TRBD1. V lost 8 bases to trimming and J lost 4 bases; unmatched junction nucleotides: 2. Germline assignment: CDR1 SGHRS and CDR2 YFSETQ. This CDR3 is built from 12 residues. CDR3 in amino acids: CASRTGGTEAFF. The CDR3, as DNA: TGCGCCAGTAGGACAGGGGGCACTGAAGCTTTCTTT.

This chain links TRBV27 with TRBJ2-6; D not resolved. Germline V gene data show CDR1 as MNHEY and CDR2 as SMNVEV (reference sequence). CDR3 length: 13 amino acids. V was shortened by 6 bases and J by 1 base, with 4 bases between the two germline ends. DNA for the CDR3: TGTGCCAGCAGAGGGTCTGGGGCCAACGTCCTGACTTTC. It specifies CASRGSGANVLTF.

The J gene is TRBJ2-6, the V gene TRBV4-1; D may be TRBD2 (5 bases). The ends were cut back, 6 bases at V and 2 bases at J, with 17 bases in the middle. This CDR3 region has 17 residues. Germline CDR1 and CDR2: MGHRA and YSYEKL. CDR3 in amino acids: CASSKEKGRAGANVLTF. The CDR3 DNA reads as TGCGCCAGCAGTAAAGAGAAAGGGAGAGCTGGGGCCAACGTCCTGACTTTC.

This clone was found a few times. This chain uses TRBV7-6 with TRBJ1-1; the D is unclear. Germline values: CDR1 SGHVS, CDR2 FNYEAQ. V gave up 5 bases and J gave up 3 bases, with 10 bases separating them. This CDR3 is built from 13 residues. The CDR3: CASSRSQDTEAFF. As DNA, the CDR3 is TGTGCCAGCAGCCGATCCCAGGACACTGAAGCTTTCTTT.

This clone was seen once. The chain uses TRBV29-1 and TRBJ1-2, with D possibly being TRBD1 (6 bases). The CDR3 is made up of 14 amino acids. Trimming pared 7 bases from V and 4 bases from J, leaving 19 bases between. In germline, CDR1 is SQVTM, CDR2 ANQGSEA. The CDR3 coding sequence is TGCAGCGCTCAACTAACCGGGGGGCCCTATGGCTACACCTTC. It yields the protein CSAQLTGGPYGYTF.

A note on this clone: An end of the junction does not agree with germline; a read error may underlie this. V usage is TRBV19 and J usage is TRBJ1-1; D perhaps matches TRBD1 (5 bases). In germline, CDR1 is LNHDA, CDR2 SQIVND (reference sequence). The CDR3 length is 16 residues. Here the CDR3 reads CASSIKGRVGYTETFF. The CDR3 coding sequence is TGTGCCAGTAGTATAAAGGGGCGCGTGGGGTACACTGAAACTTTCTTT. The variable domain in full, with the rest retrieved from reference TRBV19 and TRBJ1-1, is DGGITQSPKYLFRKEGQNVTLSCEQNLNHDAMYWYRQDPGQGLRLIYYSQIVNDFQKGDIAEGYSVSREKKESFPLTVTSAQKNPTAFYLCASSIKGRVGYTETFFGQGTRLTVV.

CDR3 sequence (DNA): TGCGCCAGCAGCCCCTACGTACAGGGGGATTCACCCCTCCACTTT. This gives the protein CASSPYVQGDSPLHF. The chain couples TRBV4-3 to TRBJ1-6; 8 bases agree with TRBD1. J lost 8 bases, V lost 4 bases, and 7 bases had no gene match. Germline values: CDR1 LGHNA, CDR2 YSLEER. The CDR3 sequence is 15 residues long.

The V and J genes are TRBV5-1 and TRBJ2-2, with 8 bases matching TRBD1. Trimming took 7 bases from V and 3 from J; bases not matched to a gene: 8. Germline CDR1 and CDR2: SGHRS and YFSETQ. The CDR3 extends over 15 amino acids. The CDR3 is CASGSMGQDTGELFF. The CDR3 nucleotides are TGCGCCAGCGGCTCCATGGGACAGGACACCGGGGAGCTGTTTTTT.

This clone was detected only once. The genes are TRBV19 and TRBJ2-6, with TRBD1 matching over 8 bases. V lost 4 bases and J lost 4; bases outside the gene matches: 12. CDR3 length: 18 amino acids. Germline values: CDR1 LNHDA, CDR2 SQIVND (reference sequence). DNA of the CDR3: TGTGCCAGTAGTAGAACTACAGGGGGACCTAGAGGGGCCAACGTCCTGACTTTC. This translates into CASSRTTGGPRGANVLTF.

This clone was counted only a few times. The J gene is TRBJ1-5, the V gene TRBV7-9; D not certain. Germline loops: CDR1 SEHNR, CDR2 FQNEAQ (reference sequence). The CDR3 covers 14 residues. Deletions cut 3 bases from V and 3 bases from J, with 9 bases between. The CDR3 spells CASSFPGLNQPQHF. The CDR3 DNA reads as TGTGCCAGCAGCTTTCCGGGCCTCAATCAGCCCCAGCATTTT.

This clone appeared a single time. In DNA, the CDR3 is TGCAGCGTTGAAGAAGCTACAACGAGCAATCAGCCCCAGCATTTT. Amino acid sequence: CSVEEATTSNQPQHF. The rearrangement joins TRBV29-1 to TRBJ1-5; D is uncertain. The germline V gene has CDR1 SQVTM and CDR2 ANQGSEA. This CDR3 spans 15 amino acids. Trimming took off 0 bases at V and 1 base at J, with 10 bases between the two ends.

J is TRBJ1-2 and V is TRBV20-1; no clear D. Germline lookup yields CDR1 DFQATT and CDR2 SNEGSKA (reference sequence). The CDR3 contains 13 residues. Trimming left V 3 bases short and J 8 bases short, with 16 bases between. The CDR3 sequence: CSASPRRAGGYTF. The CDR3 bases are TGCAGTGCTAGTCCCCGGCGGGCGGGAGGCTACACCTTC.

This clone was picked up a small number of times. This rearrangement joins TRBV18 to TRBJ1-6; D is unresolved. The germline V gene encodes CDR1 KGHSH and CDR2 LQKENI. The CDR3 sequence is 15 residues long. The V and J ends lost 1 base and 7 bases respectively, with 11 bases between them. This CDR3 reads CASSPLTVTNSPLHF. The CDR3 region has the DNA TGTGCCAGCTCACCACTAACGGTTACAAATTCACCCCTCCACTTT.